This T cell receptor beta chain was sequenced during a study of cytomegalovirus exposure and HLA in healthy donors. Both 60 Vbeta primers and 13 Jbeta primers went into the PCR. Method: immunoSEQ multiplex PCR; TCRdb's copy keeps in-frame clones and lacks some. The sample yields approximately 110,000 clones, around 81% seen once. Per germline, CDR1 LNHDA and CDR2 SQIVND (reference sequence). The CDR3 loop spans 14 amino acids. The gene calls are TRBV19 and TRBJ2-5; 8 nucleotides align to TRBD2. The tail of the sequence fits TRBJ2-7 better, so the J call may be wrong. The sequenced sample was PBMCs. This receptor was obtained from a woman aged 25 to 39 in good health and CMV-seronegative. The CDR3 loop reads CASSIVAGSGEQYF. CDR3 DNA sequence: TGTGCCAGTAGTATAGTAGCGGGATCCGGCGAGCAGTACTTC.